This record concerns one TCR beta chain sequence. The data stem from a study of cytomegalovirus exposure and HLA in healthy donors. Researchers ran the PCR with 60 Vbeta and 13 Jbeta primers. This table comes from immunoSEQ multiplex PCR, and its TCRdb copy is limited to in-frame clones, with some not included. The table has around 130,000 clones, 65% to 80% seen once. V dropped 7 bases and J dropped 5 bases, with 18 bases sitting between them. CDR3 length: 15 residues. The germline V gene has CDR1 MDHEN and CDR2 SYDVKM. This sequence joins TRBV28 and TRBJ2-1; D call uncertain. This TCR came from a woman aged 40 to 50 in good health and CMV-seropositive. The sample consisted of PBMCs. The CDR3 DNA reads as TGTGCCAGCATTAATAGCCCCTCCCTAAACAATGAGCAGTTCTTC. Translated, it gives CASINSPSLNNEQFF.